The clone carrying this TCR beta chain occurred a few times. MiXCR was used by TCRdb to re-call the PCR reads. The sample contains around 17,000 clones, around 23% of which appear only once. The sample is drawn from a study of metastatic and nonmetastatic thyroid tumors. The germline CDR1 and CDR2 sequences are SGHRS and YFSETQ. The CDR3 has 14 amino acids. The V gene end was trimmed by 0 bases and the J gene end by 3 bases; junction bases not matched to a gene: 3. Prior to thyroid surgery, none of the patients had received any treatment. The clonotype comes from a female donor with papillary thyroid cancer or a benign thyroid nodule (not recorded which). Some clones in this sample may be carry-over from other donors' samples. Sequencing input: adjacent normal tissue. This sequence joins TRBV5-1 and TRBJ2-7, with TRBD1 matching 7 bases. The CDR3 nucleotides are TGCGCCAGCAGCTTGGGAGGGACAGTCTACGAGCAGTACTTC. Residues: CASSLGGTVYEQYF.